This T cell receptor (beta chain) was documented in a study of spatial heterogeneity in lung cancer. Time point specified: sample taken at primary tumor resection. The junction had 11 bases not matched to a gene; V was cut back by 2 bases and J by 4 bases. Germline CDR1 and CDR2: DFQATT and SNEGSKA (reference sequence). The CDR3 contains 16 residues. In its sample, this clonotype is medium-sized. Its antigen is not known. A library made for alpha chains picked up this beta chain off target, so its size means little. MiXCR, applied by TCRdb to the 5' RACE reads, yields one record per CDR3 protein. This table holds about 10,000 distinct CDR3 sequences, approximately 12% found once. Study findings and constraints: Tumor mutation counts were tracked by expanded intratumoral alpha and beta TCR counts. Ubiquitous and regional expanded TCR counts mirrored ubiquitous and regional nonsynonymous mutation counts, respectively.

The sample here was lung tumor tissue, taken at surgery. The chain employs TRBV20-1 and TRBJ2-1, with 7 bases aligning to TRBD2. The TCR was taken from a male donor with early-stage non-small cell lung cancer. The CDR3 coding sequence is TGCAGTGCTAGATCTACGGGCGGGAGTGTATACAATGAGCAGTTCTTC. It encodes CSARSTGGSVYNEQFF.